The entry below describes one T cell receptor (beta chain). The target antigen is unknown. This CDR3 spans 19 amino acids. CDR1 and CDR2 from the germline V gene are SGHRS and YFSETQ. Trimming removed 0 bases from V and 2 bases from J; junction bases left unmatched: 15. Clinicians diagnosed patients from clinical symptoms, serum thyroxine and TRAb, thyroid ultrasound and orbital computed tomography. TCR beta CDR3 regions were amplified from RNA transcripts. An initial round of RT-PCR targeting the TCR CDR3 relied on the HTBI primer set. TCRdb processed the multiplex PCR reads anew with MiXCR; each CDR3 protein has one entry. The table records roughly 290,000 distinct CDR3 sequences, about an eighth of them present only once. This specimen comes from a study of T cells in Graves' hyperthyroidism and ophthalmopathy. Study outcomes and limitations: Among thyroid clonotypes expanded above 0.001, most also appeared in blood.

The sequence came from a woman aged 40 to 55 with Graves' hyperthyroidism. The genes are TRBV5-1 and TRBJ2-7; 9 positions agree with TRBD2. Sequencing was performed on blood. The CDR3: CASSLAIRLTSGGTYEQYF. The CDR3 coding sequence is TGCGCCAGCAGCTTGGCAATCCGGTTGACTAGCGGAGGGACCTACGAGCAGTACTTC.